The clone carrying this T cell receptor beta chain was recorded a few times. The data stem from a study of blood T cell repertoires in COVID-19. CDR1 and CDR2 (germline): SGHNT, YENEEA. Trimming pared 5 bases from V and 6 bases from J, leaving 14 bases between. The length of the CDR3 is 14 residues. The authors' processing: Estimated nucleated cell counts came from reference gene primer amplification. Generated by immunoSEQ multiplex PCR, the TCRdb table keeps only in-frame clones and is missing some. V and J calls and clone size come straight from that table; D and trimming were deduced from the DNA. Among about 270,000 clones listed, roughly 86% were seen once.

The genes are TRBV11-3 and TRBJ1-3; D may be TRBD1 (6 bases). The sequenced sample was peripheral blood. The sequence derives from a man aged 35-49 years with active or convalescent COVID-19. CDR3 DNA: TGTGCCAGCAGCCGACCCGGGACAACAAACACCATATATTTT. Translated, it gives CASSRPGTTNTIYF.